Below, one T cell receptor beta chain is given with its context. Its antigen is unidentified. This record belongs to a study of Ad26.COV2.S vaccination and SARS-CoV-2 variants. Whole-study findings and limits: Individuals receiving vaccine had higher spike-specific TCR breadth than placebo recipients did.

The CDR3 has 13 amino acids. The V and J ends lost 5 bases and 0 bases respectively, with 6 bases between them. Germline-derived CDR1 and CDR2 are SGHVS and FQNEAQ. Assay used: immunoSEQ multiplex PCR; TCRdb lists only in-frame clones, some missing. This table holds 350,000 to 500,000 clones, 80% to 95% found once. Noted treatment: around 19 received Ad26.COV2.S at low or high dose, single or two shots; five or six received placebo; per-sample allocation not given. After the first vaccine or placebo injection, samples were drawn on day 63. The vaccine delivered Wuhan-strain SARS-CoV-2 spike through an Ad26 vector.

The clonotype was recovered from a person between 18 and 65 years old who received the Ad26.COV2.S COVID-19 vaccine or a placebo. The material was peripheral blood, obtained in a trial of Ad26.COV2.S vaccine versus placebo. The chain links TRBV7-8 to TRBJ2-3; D gene ambiguous. The CDR3 protein is CASSPPSTDTQYF. CDR3 DNA: TGTGCCAGCAGCCCACCCAGCACAGATACGCAGTATTTT.